The entry below describes one T cell receptor (beta chain). The data derive from a study of blood T cell repertoires in COVID-19. On the study more broadly: T cells, B-cell-depleted T cells, or PBMCs provided the cDNA or gDNA that served as material.

Each recovered donor of Cohort 3 presented with two negative PCRs, clearance, or symptom resolution. The assay was immunoSEQ multiplex PCR, and TCRdb's table has in-frame clones only and misses some. This sample carries about 300,000 clones, 86% of them seen once, and the ten largest clones take 10%. This CDR3 comprises 14 residues. V lost 1 base to trimming and J lost 10 bases; unmatched junction nucleotides: 7. CDR1 is SEHNR and CDR2 is FQNEAQ in the germline V gene (reference sequence). Sequences were obtained from PBMCs or T cells enriched from blood (not recorded which). V gene TRBV7-9 combines with J gene TRBJ1-1; TRBD1 agrees at 9 bases. The sequence derives from a woman aged 18-29 years who had recovered from COVID-19. CDR3: CASSLVTHRGPAFF. The CDR3 DNA follows: TGTGCCAGCAGCTTAGTGACGCACAGGGGGCCAGCTTTCTTT.